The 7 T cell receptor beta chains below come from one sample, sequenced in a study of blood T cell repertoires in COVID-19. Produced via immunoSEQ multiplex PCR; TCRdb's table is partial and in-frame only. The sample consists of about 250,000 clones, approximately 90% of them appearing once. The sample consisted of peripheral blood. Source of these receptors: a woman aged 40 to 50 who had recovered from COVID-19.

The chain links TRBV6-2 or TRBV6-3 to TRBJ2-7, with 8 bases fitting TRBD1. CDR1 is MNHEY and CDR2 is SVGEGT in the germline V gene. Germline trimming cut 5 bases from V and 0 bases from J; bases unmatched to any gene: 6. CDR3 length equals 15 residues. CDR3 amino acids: CASSDDRGPSYEQYV. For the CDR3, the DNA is TGTGCCAGCAGTGACGACAGGGGCCCCTCCTACGAGCAGTACGTC.

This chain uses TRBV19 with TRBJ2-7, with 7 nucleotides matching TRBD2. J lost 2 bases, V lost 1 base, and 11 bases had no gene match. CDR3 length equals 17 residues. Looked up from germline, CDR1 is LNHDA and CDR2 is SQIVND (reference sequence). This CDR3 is CASSIASSGTRPYEQYF. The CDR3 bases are TGTGCCAGTAGTATAGCCTCAAGCGGGACTCGACCCTACGAGCAGTACTTC.

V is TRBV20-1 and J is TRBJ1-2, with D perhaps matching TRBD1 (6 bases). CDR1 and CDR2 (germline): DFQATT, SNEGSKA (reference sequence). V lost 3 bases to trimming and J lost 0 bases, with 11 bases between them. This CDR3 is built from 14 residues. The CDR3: CSASPGTTNYGYTF. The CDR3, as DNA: TGCAGTGCTAGTCCCGGGACAACTAACTATGGCTACACCTTC.

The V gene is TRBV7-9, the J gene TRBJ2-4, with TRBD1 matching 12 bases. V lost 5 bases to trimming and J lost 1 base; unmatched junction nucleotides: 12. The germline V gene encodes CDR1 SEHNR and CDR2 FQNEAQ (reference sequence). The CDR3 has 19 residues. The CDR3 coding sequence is TGTGCCAGCAGCCAAGGGGACAGGGGGCGCGGTGGTGCCAAAAACATTCAGTACTTC. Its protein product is CASSQGDRGRGGAKNIQYF.

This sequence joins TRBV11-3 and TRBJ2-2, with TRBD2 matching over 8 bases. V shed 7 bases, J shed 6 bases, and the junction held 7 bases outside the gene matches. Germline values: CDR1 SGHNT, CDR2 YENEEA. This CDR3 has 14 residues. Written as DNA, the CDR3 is TGTGCCAGCAAACCTGGGACTAGGGCCGGGGAGCTGTTTTTT. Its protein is CASKPGTRAGELFF.

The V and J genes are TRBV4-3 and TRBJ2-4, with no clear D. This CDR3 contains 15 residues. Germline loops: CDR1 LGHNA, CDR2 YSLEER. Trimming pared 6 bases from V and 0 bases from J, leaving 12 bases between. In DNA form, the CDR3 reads TGCGCCAGCAGTCCACAGCCCCTAGCCAAAAACATTCAGTACTTC. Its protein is CASSPQPLAKNIQYF.

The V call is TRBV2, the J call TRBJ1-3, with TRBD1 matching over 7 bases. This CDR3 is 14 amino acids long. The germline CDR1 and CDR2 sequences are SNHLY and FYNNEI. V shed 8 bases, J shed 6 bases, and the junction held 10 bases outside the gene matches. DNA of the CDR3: TGTGCCAGCCTTAGACAGGGACGATCAAACACCATATATTTT. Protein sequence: CASLRQGRSNTIYF.